This T cell receptor beta chain was recovered during a study of OX40 agonist ivuxolimab in advanced cancers. TCRdb keeps only in-frame clones here, not all; method: immunoSEQ multiplex PCR. Of over 30,000 clones listed, around 83% are singletons. V was trimmed by 3 bases and J by 5 bases, leaving 14 bases between them. The CDR3 spans 14 residues. Germline-derived CDR1 and CDR2 are SEHNR and FQNEAQ (reference sequence). The receptor was isolated from an adult with an advanced solid tumor such as melanoma, head and neck, liver or kidney cancer. This chain links TRBV7-9 with TRBJ2-7; no clear D. The source material was CD4+ or CD8+ T cells sorted from blood, sampled in a trial of the OX40 agonist ivuxolimab. The CDR3: CASSFTAWSDEQYF. The CDR3 bases are TGTGCCAGCAGCTTTACTGCCTGGTCGGACGAGCAGTACTTC.